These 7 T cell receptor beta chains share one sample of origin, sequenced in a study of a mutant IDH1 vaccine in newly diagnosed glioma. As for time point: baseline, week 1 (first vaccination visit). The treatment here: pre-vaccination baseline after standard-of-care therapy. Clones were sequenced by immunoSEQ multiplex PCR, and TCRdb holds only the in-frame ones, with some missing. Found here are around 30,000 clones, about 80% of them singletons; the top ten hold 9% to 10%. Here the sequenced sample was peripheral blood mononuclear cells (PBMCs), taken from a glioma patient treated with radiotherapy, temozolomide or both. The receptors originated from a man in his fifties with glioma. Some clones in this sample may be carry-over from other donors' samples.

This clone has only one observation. As DNA, the CDR3 is TGTGCCAGCAGTGCCGGGGGGGCGAGCGGCTACACCTTC. Its translation: CASSAGGASGYTF. The genes are TRBV6-5 and TRBJ1-2; tentatively, D is TRBD1 (6 bases). The CDR3 has 13 amino acids. From germline, CDR1 is MNHEY and CDR2 SVGAGI. V dropped 5 bases and J dropped 8 bases, with 15 bases sitting between them.

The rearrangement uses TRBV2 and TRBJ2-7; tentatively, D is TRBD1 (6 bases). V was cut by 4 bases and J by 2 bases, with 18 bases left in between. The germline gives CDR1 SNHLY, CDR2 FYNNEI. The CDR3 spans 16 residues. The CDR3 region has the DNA TGTGCCAGCAGTGGACCATCAACGACAGGTACCTACGAGCAGTACTTC. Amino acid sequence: CASSGPSTTGTYEQYF.

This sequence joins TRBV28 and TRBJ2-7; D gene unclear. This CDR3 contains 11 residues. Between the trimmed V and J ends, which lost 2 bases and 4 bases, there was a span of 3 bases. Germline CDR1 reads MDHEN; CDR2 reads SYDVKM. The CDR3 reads CASSLRYEQYF. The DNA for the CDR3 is TGTGCCAGCAGTTTAAGGTACGAGCAGTACTTC. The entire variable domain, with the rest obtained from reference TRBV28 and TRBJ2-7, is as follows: DVKVTQSSRYLVKRTGEKVFLECVQDMDHENMFWYRQDPGLGLRLIYFSYDVKMKEKGDIPEGYSVSREKKERFSLILESASTNQTSMYLCASSLRYEQYFGPGTRLTVT.

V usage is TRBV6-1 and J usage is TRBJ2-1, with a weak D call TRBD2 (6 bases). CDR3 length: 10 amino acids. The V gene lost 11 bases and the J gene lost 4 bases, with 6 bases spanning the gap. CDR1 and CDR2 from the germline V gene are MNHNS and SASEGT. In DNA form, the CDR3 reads TGTGCCGGAGGGTACAATGAGCAGTTCTTC. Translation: CAGGYNEQFF.

The CDR3 sequence is CSARRGSVTGELFF. The CDR3 nucleotides are TGCAGCGCCCGAAGGGGGTCGGTCACCGGGGAGCTGTTTTTT. This chain joins TRBV29-1 and TRBJ2-2; possible D gene TRBD1, 6 bases. Germline V lookup: CDR1 SQVTM, CDR2 ANQGSEA. The V and J ends lost 7 bases and 4 bases respectively, with 16 bases between them. The CDR3 spans 14 residues.

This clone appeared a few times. The CDR3 nucleotides read TGCGCCAGCAGCCAAACAGGGGCGAACACTGAAGCTTTCTTT. Protein: CASSQTGANTEAFF. This chain joins TRBV4-1 and TRBJ1-1; TRBD1 matches 7 bases. This CDR3 has 14 amino acids. The germline V gene has CDR1 MGHRA and CDR2 YSYEKL. The trim removed 2 bases at V and 1 base at J, leaving 1 base unmatched.

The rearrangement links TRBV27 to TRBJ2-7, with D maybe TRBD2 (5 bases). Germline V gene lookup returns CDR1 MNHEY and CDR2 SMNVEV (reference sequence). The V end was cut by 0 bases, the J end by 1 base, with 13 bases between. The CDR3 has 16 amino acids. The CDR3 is CASSLSLGRWSYEQYF. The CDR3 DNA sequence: TGTGCCAGCAGTTTATCGTTAGGGAGATGGTCCTACGAGCAGTACTTC.